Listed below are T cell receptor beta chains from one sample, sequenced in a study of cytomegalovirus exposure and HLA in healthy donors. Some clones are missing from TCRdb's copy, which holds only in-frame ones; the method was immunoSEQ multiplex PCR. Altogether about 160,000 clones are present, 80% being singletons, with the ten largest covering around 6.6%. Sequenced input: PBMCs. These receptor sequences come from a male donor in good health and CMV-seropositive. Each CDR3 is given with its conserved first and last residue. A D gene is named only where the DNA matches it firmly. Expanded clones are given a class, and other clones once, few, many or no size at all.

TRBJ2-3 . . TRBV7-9 CASSLTLSTDTQYF TGTGCCAGCAGCTTAACTCTAAGCACAGATACGCAGTATTTT
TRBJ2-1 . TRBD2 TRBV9 CASSAGLAGGYPYNEQFF TGTGCCAGCAGTGCGGGACTAGCGGGAGGGTACCCCTACAATGAGCAGTTCTTC
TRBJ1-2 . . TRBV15 CATSRDPSYGYTF TGTGCCACCAGCAGAGACCCGAGCTATGGCTACACCTTC
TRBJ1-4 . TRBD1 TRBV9 CASSLRTGLNEKLFF TGTGCCAGCAGCTTACGGACAGGGTTAAATGAAAAACTGTTTTTT
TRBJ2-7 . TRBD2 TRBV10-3 CAISESFFRLAGVGEQYF TGTGCCATCAGTGAGTCTTTTTTCCGACTAGCGGGAGTTGGCGAGCAGTACTTC
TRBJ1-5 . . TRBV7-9 CASSGGGLVPSNQPQHF TGTGCCAGCAGCGGGGGGGGCCTAGTACCTAGCAATCAGCCCCAGCATTTT
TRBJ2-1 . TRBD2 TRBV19 CASSIGGTSGSYEQFF TGTGCCAGTAGTATAGGTGGGACTAGCGGGAGCTATGAGCAGTTCTTC
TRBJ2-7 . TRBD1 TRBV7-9 CSIPGQGSYEQYF TGTTCCATCCCGGGACAGGGTTCCTACGAGCAGTACTTC
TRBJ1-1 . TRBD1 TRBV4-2 CASKGQANTEAFF TGTGCCAGCAAAGGACAGGCTAACACTGAAGCTTTCTTT
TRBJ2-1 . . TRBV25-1 CASSGAGTSLHYNEQFF TGTGCCAGCAGTGGAGCCGGGACTTCCCTTCACTACAATGAGCAGTTCTTC
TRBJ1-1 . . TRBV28 CASSFPGRTEAFF TGTGCCAGCAGTTTTCCGGGGAGGACTGAAGCTTTCTTT
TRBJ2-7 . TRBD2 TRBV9 CASRLTAGLAGTYEQYF TGTGCCAGCCGTCTGACAGCTGGACTAGCGGGAACCTACGAGCAGTACTTC
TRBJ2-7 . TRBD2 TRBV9 CASSVGLLAGPYEQYF TGTGCCAGCAGCGTAGGACTACTAGCGGGACCCTACGAGCAGTACTTC
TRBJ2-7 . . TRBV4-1 CASSQAPTGPYEQYF TGCGCCAGCAGCCAAGCGCCGACAGGCCCCTACGAGCAGTACTTC
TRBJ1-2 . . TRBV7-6 CASSRGQNYGYTF TGTGCCAGCAGCCGAGGACAGAACTATGGCTACACCTTC
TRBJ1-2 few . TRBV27 CASSLSFKGGYGYTF TGTGCCAGCAGTTTAAGTTTTAAGGGAGGGTATGGCTACACCTTC
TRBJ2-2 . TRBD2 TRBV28 CASARAGQPGELFF TGTGCCAGCGCTAGAGCGGGGCAACCCGGGGAGCTGTTTTTT
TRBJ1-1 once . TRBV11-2 CASSNGRGTEAFF TGTGCCAGCAGCAACGGACGCGGGACTGAAGCTTTCTTT
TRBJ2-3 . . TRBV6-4 CASSVTTGTDTQYF TGTGCCAGCAGTGTCACGACTGGCACAGATACGCAGTATTTT
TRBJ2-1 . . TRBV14 CASSQGPPVWANEQFF TGTGCCAGCAGCCAAGGGCCACCGGTTTGGGCCAATGAGCAGTTCTTC
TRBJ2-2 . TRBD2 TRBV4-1 CASSQVALAGGMGTGELFF TGCGCCAGCAGCCAAGTAGCACTAGCGGGAGGGATGGGCACCGGGGAGCTGTTTTTT
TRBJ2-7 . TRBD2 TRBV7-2 CASSPRTRGRGDEQYF TGTGCCAGCAGCCCCAGAACCCGCGGGAGGGGGGACGAGCAGTACTTC
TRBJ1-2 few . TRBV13 CASSFGGIAYGYTF TGTGCCAGCAGCTTCGGAGGGATTGCCTATGGCTACACCTTC
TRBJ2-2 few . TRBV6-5 CASSIDRRELFF TGTGCCAGCAGTATTGACAGAAGGGAGCTGTTTTTT
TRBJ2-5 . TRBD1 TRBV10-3 CAISESGQGGETQYF TGTGCCATCAGTGAGTCCGGACAGGGAGGAGAGACCCAGTACTTC
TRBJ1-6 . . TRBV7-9 CASSLGTSGSPLHF TGTGCCAGCAGCTTAGGGACATCGGGTTCACCCCTCCACTTT
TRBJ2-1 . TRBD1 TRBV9 CASSGRDSAYNEQFF TGTGCCAGCAGCGGAAGGGACAGCGCCTACAATGAGCAGTTCTTC
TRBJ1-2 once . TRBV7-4 CASSFLQGGFYTF TGTGCCAGCAGCTTCTTGCAGGGAGGCTTCTACACCTTC
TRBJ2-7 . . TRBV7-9 CASTRREETYEQYF TGTGCCAGCACTCGCCGGGAAGAGACCTACGAGCAGTACTTC
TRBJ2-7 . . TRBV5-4 CASSFRGSHEQYF TGTGCCAGCAGCTTTCGGGGTTCCCACGAGCAGTACTTC
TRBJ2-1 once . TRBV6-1 CASSESVPSYNEQFF TGTGCCAGCAGTGAATCGGTTCCCTCCTACAATGAGCAGTTCTTC
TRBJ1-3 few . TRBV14 CASSQVAGNTIYF TGTGCCAGCAGCCAAGTAGCTGGAAACACCATATATTTT
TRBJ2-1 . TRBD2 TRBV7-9 CASSPPTGGQPHNEQFF TGTGCCAGCAGCCCCCCCACGGGGGGGCAACCCCACAATGAGCAGTTCTTC
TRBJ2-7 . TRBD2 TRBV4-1 CASSHQGLALTYEQYF TGCGCCAGCAGCCATCAAGGACTAGCGCTAACCTACGAGCAGTACTTC
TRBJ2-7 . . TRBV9 CASSVGGIPYEQYF TGTGCCAGCAGCGTAGGAGGGATCCCCTACGAGCAGTACTTC
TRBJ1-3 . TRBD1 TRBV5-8 CASSSGTGSGNTIYF TGTGCCAGCAGCTCGGGGACAGGCTCTGGAAACACCATATATTTT